This entry is about one TCR beta chain. In its sample, this clonotype was seen a few times. Its target antigen remains unknown. Base quality data are lacking; no much larger clone is found one base away. Libraries were prepared through 5' RACE. The sequencing machine was an Illumina HiSeq 2500. A second PCR of 7 to 11 cycles was performed with a sample-barcoded 5' primer and a J-beta primer mix. A unique molecular identifier was introduced onto each TCR beta cDNA molecule by a template-switch 5' adaptor carrying 12 random nucleotides. Each sample yielded at least 3 million CDR3-containing paired-end reads. All of the RNA was converted into first-strand cDNA using the Mint cDNA synthesis kit, with a TRBC-specific oligonucleotide serving as the primer. All cDNA was treated with uracil-DNA glycosylase and then went through a first 18-cycle PCR with the universal primers M1SS and BC2_uni_R. Processing in the source paper ran as follows. Each sample was normalized by randomly selecting 1 million high-quality reads, each carrying a distinct molecular identifier. Instead of being binned into consensus sequences, reads with shared molecular identifiers were discarded. MiTCR, run with a Q25 quality threshold and the strictest error-elimination algorithm, handled CDR3 identification, clonotype clustering and error correction. A nonparametric unseen species model with Euler transformation was used to estimate lower-bound total TCR beta diversity. In-frame beta chains were kept once TCRdb had trimmed the public reads at Q25 with fastp and called clones with MiXCR. Each entry is one CDR3 protein sequence, shown with its most common DNA and genes. The V and J calls follow TCRdb's processing rather than the paper's. The sample data list over a million distinct CDR3 sequences, and roughly 64% of these were observed just once. The ten largest clones represent 6.7% of the sample.

The data derive from a study of blood T cells in healthy people across ages (dated by TCRdb to the mid-2010s). Context from the whole study: In model experiments, template switching captured about one uniquely barcoded TCR beta cDNA molecule for every two T cells. To avoid experimental bias, donors of different ages were spread randomly across the sequencing lanes. Using deep sequencing normalized with unique cDNA molecular identifiers, the study measured how TCR beta repertoire diversity changes with age. Using the same blood draw, the study looked at two additional independent replicas of 1 million unique cDNA reads for two donors, one aged 18 to 29 and the other aged 80 or older. The donors were divided into four age groups: young (average 16 years), middle-aged (about 41), aged (around 67) and long-lived (about 79). Study-wide findings and limitations: The percentage of naive T cells measured by flow cytometry correlated strongly with observed TCR beta diversity. The long-lived group showed more naive CD4+ T cells, fewer expanded clones and increased TCR diversity than the aged group, suggesting age selection. Estimates of total diversity based on one million sequenced T cells were regarded as lower bounds and as underestimates. Since profiling was done on bulk unsorted PBMCs, naive and antigen-experienced compartments could not be conclusively compared. As age increased, observed TCR beta diversity per million T cells dropped in a roughly linear way, and a significant reduction was already evident by age around 41. Because the CMV infection status of the donors was unknown, age-related changes in expanded clonotypes may potentially have been confounded.

Systemically healthy Caucasian individuals from Russia, roughly 40 in total and aged about 6 to 90 years, were included as donors. Each donor gave 8 to 10 milliliters of peripheral blood, drawn into EDTA-treated Vacutainer tubes. Ficoll-Paque density-gradient centrifugation was used to isolate PBMCs, with at least 6 million obtained per sample. Total RNA, at least 6 micrograms per sample, was extracted from PBMCs with Trizol reagent. For every donor, flow cytometry on a PBMC aliquot measured the percentage of naive CD45RAhigh/CD27high T cells. The receptor's source is a man in his late teens or twenties in good health. The sequenced material came from blood.

The sequenced DNA is TGCAGTGCTGGGGACAGGGGGATCTCCTACGAGCAGTACTTC. Its protein product is CSAGDRGISYEQYF. The chain joins TRBV20-1 to TRBJ2-7, with 11 bases aligning to TRBD1. Per the germline V gene (reference sequence), DFQATT is the CDR1 and SNEGSKA is the CDR2. The CDR3, from cysteine to phenylalanine, totals 14 residues. Only CDR3 DNA is held: 42 bases, read in frame from base 1. V is pruned by 5 bases and J by 0 bases, leaving 3 bases of the junction without a gene match.